Listed here is a single T cell receptor beta chain. As handled by the study authors: The assay estimated nucleated cells by amplifying reference gene primers. Profiled with immunoSEQ multiplex PCR; TCRdb holds only in-frame clones, not every one. D and trimming were read from the DNA, whereas the V and J calls and clone size are those reported in that table. The top ten hold about 3.5% of the sample, which has roughly 100,000 clones, around 89% seen once. This entry comes from a study of blood T cell repertoires in COVID-19. About the research overall: COVID-19 samples from acute and convalescent phases originated in the United States, Italy and Spain. PBMCs, B-cell-depleted T cells, or T cells provided the cDNA or gDNA that made up the material.

CDR1 is MNHEY, CDR2 SMNVEV, per germline (reference sequence). With V trimmed by 3 bases and J by 0 bases, 8 bases remained unmatched. The CDR3 contains 17 residues. This sequence was found in a woman aged 55-70 years with acute or convalescent COVID-19. The chain is built from TRBV27 and TRBJ1-1; 9 nucleotides align to TRBD1. Sequencing was done on a sample of peripheral blood. The CDR3 here is CASSFDRGDGMNTEAFF. Here the CDR3 DNA reads TGTGCCAGCAGTTTTGACAGGGGGGACGGAATGAACACTGAAGCTTTCTTT.